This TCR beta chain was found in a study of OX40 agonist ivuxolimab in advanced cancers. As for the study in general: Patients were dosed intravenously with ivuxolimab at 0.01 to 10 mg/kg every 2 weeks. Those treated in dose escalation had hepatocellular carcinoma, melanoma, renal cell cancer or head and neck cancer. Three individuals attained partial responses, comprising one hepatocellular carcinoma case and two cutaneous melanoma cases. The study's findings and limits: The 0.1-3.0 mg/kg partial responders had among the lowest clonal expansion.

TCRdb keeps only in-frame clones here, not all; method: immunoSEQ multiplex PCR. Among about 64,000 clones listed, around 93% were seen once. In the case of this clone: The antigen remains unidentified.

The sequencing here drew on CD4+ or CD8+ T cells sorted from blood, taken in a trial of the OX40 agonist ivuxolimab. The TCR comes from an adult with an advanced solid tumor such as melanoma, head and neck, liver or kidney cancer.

The CDR3 is CAWSASSYEQYF. DNA of the CDR3: TGTGCCTGGAGTGCGTCTTCCTACGAGCAGTACTTC. This chain links TRBV30 with TRBJ2-7; no clear D. Trimming pared 1 base from V and 1 base from J, leaving 5 bases between. The CDR3 spans 12 residues. CDR1 GTSNPN and CDR2 SVGIG come from the germline V gene (reference sequence).